The 26 T cell receptor beta chains below come from one sample, sequenced in a study of T cells in Graves' hyperthyroidism and ophthalmopathy. TCR beta CDR3 regions were amplified from RNA. The TCR CDR3 first-round RT-PCR relied on the HTBI primer set. TCRdb called the multiplex PCR reads again in MiXCR, with one record for every CDR3 protein. The repertoire holds 250,000 to 400,000 distinct CDR3 sequences, with roughly 13% as singletons. The sample consisted of blood. These receptors all stem from a woman aged 40 to 50 with Graves' ophthalmopathy.

The rearrangement links TRBV4-1 to TRBJ2-3; TRBD1 matches 7 bases. The ends lost 3 bases at V and 1 base at J; junction bases unmatched: 7. Germline CDR1 and CDR2: MGHRA and YSYEKL. This CDR3 spans 16 amino acids. The chain's CDR3 is CASSHIRQGRTDTQYF. The DNA for the CDR3 is TGCGCCAGCAGCCATATAAGACAGGGCCGCACAGATACGCAGTATTTT.

This clonotype was seen repeatedly, ten times or more. The gene calls are TRBV12-3 or TRBV12-4 and TRBJ1-1, with TRBD1 matching 7 bases. V was clipped by 5 bases and J by 5 bases; unmatched bases: 17. This CDR3 spans 17 amino acids. The CDR3 protein is CASSPGTVWGLETEAFF. As DNA, the CDR3 is TGTGCCAGCAGTCCGGGGACAGTTTGGGGTTTGGAGACTGAAGCTTTCTTT.

This clonotype was detected many times. V and J are TRBV6-2 or TRBV6-3 and TRBJ1-5; TRBD1 is a possible D gene (6 bases). This CDR3 region has 14 residues. CDR1 MNHEY and CDR2 SVGEGT come from the germline V gene. V was pared by 8 bases and J by 3 bases, with 14 bases between. CDR3 DNA sequence: TGTGCCAGCGGGGATGGGGGCGTCAATCAGCCCCAGCATTTT. Translated, it gives CASGDGGVNQPQHF.

The rearrangement uses TRBV4-1 and TRBJ2-2, with TRBD1 as a possible D gene (5 bases). Germline CDR1 reads MGHRA; CDR2 reads YSYEKL. V was pared by 4 bases and J by 6 bases, with 9 bases between. The CDR3 has 13 amino acids. The CDR3 spells CASSLQGSGELFF. CDR3 bases: TGCGCCAGCAGCCTTCAGGGTTCCGGGGAGCTGTTTTTT.

J is TRBJ1-2 and V is TRBV9, with D unresolved. This CDR3 is 13 amino acids long. Germline V lookup: CDR1 SGDLS, CDR2 YYNGEE. Trimming pared 1 base from V and 11 bases from J, leaving 15 bases between. The CDR3 loop is CASSVFSGREYTF. Here the CDR3 DNA reads TGTGCCAGCAGCGTATTCTCGGGGAGGGAGTACACCTTC.

This clonotype was counted ten times or more. The chain couples TRBV19 to TRBJ1-1; the D is unclear. This CDR3 contains 14 residues. V lost 3 bases and J lost 1, with 9 bases in between. Germline V gene sequence: CDR1 LNHDA, CDR2 SQIVND (reference sequence). This chain's CDR3 is CASSIKAANTEAFF. The CDR3 nucleotides read TGTGCCAGTAGTATCAAAGCTGCGAACACTGAAGCTTTCTTT.

The chain links TRBV6-5 to TRBJ2-5; the match to TRBD1 covers 8 bases. The junction had 9 bases not matched to a gene; V was cut back by 4 bases and J by 5 bases. Germline V CDR1 and CDR2: MNHEY, SVGAGI. This CDR3 has 15 amino acids. CDR3 protein: CASSSTGAGRETQYF. The CDR3 bases are TGTGCCAGCAGTTCGACAGGGGCGGGTCGGGAGACCCAGTACTTC.

This clonotype was seen repeatedly, ten times or more. The V and J genes are TRBV2 and TRBJ2-1; D assignment may be TRBD1 or TRBD2 (5 bases each). Trimming took off 8 bases at V and 2 bases at J, with 10 bases between the two ends. The CDR3 length is 13 residues. CDR1 and CDR2 (germline): SNHLY, FYNNEI. The CDR3 is CASGTYPYNEQFF. CDR3 coding DNA: TGTGCCAGCGGGACGTATCCCTACAATGAGCAGTTCTTC.

This clonotype appeared a few times. The chain couples TRBV2 to TRBJ2-7; unclear D gene. The CDR3 sequence is 13 residues long. Germline CDR1 SNHLY, CDR2 FYNNEI. V lost 3 bases and J lost 3, with 9 bases in between. The CDR3 reads CASSEEPGYEQYF. The CDR3 DNA is TGTGCCAGCAGTGAGGAGCCCGGCTACGAGCAGTACTTC.

This clonotype occurred many times. The rearrangement uses TRBV6-2 or TRBV6-3 and TRBJ2-4; TRBD2 agrees at 9 bases. Trimming at V came to 4 bases and at J to 3 bases, leaving 7 bases not matched to a gene. This CDR3 region has 16 residues. Germline CDR1 MNHEY, CDR2 SVGEGT. This CDR3 is CASSSASGKGKNIQYF. In DNA form, the CDR3 reads TGTGCCAGCAGTTCCGCTAGCGGGAAAGGCAAAAACATTCAGTACTTC.

This chain joins TRBV9 and TRBJ2-1; D tentatively fits TRBD1 or TRBD2 (5 bases each). Germline CDR1 SGDLS, CDR2 YYNGEE. With 0 bases removed from V and 6 bases from J, the gap between germline ends came to 16 bases. The CDR3 is 16 residues long. CDR3 nucleotides: TGTGCCAGCAGCGTAGGGGTCACCTCTGGGGGCAATGAGCAGTTCTTC. Its translation: CASSVGVTSGGNEQFF.

In its sample, this clonotype was seen a few times. The gene calls are TRBV7-9 and TRBJ2-7, with D maybe TRBD1 (6 bases). The germline gives CDR1 SEHNR, CDR2 FQNEAQ (reference sequence). CDR3 size: 16 residues. V was pared by 1 base and J by 6 bases, with 19 bases between. The CDR3 DNA sequence: TGTGCCAGCAGCTTAGGTGTTGGACAGATCTCCGGCGAGCAGTACTTC. This encodes CASSLGVGQISGEQYF.

This clonotype turned up a few times. The J gene is TRBJ1-2, the V gene TRBV11-2; D perhaps matches TRBD1 (5 bases). The ends were cut back, 5 bases at V and 10 bases at J, with 26 bases in the middle. CDR3 length equals 16 residues. Germline V gene data show CDR1 as SGHAT and CDR2 as FQNNGV. CDR3 nucleotide sequence: TGTGCCAGCAGCCTCAGCCGACGCTCGGGGGTCTTTTTCTACACCTTC. Translated, it gives CASSLSRRSGVFFYTF.

With respect to this clonotype: This could be a read error, since a much larger clone is one nucleotide away. The chain carries TRBV6-1 and TRBJ2-3; no reliable D call. Trimming removed 5 bases at V and 2 bases at J, with 11 bases between. Germline-derived CDR1 and CDR2 are MNHNS and SASEGT. The CDR3 has 14 amino acids. CDR3 coding DNA: TGTGCCAGCAGTTTACGGTGCGCCACAGATACGCAGTATTTT. It translates to CASSLRCATDTQYF.

This clonotype was counted ten times or more. This chain joins TRBV29-1 and TRBJ1-2, with TRBD1 matching 8 bases. This CDR3 is 13 amino acids long. J gave up 4 bases and V 7 bases, and 8 bases lay outside the gene matches. Germline V CDR1 and CDR2: SQVTM, ANQGSEA. As DNA, the CDR3 is TGCAGCGGTGGGACAGGCTCTCTCTATGGCTACACCTTC. Amino acid sequence: CSGGTGSLYGYTF.

This clonotype showed up many times. The chain employs TRBV7-2 and TRBJ2-3; TRBD2 agrees at 14 bases. The V gene end was trimmed by 5 bases and the J gene end by 7 bases; junction bases not matched to a gene: 5. This CDR3 has 15 amino acids. Germline V gives CDR1 SGHTA, CDR2 FQGNSA. DNA for the CDR3: TGTGCCAGCAGCGCACGACTAGCGGGGGGGCATACGCAGTATTTT. Amino acids: CASSARLAGGHTQYF. The full variable domain, rest sourced from reference TRBV7-2 and TRBJ2-3, is GAGVSQSPSNKVTEKGKDVELRCDPISGHTALYWYRQSLGQGLEFLIYFQGNSAPDKSGLPSDRFSAERTGGSVSTLTIQRTQQEDSAVYLCASSARLAGGHTQYFGPGTRLTVL.

In this sample, this clonotype turned up a few times. The V call is TRBV19, the J call TRBJ1-2, with TRBD1 matching over 8 bases. V shed 7 bases, J shed 6 bases, and the junction held 10 bases outside the gene matches. Germline V gene lookup returns CDR1 LNHDA and CDR2 SQIVND (reference sequence). This CDR3 has 14 amino acids. CDR3 coding DNA: TGTGCCAGTAATATTGGTATGACAGGGGATGGCTACACCTTC. Residues: CASNIGMTGDGYTF.

This clonotype was observed many times. The chain joins TRBV2 to TRBJ2-3, with 8 bases lining up with TRBD1. Unmatched junction bases numbered 8, after V lost 5 bases and J lost 4 bases. Germline CDR1 and CDR2: SNHLY and FYNNEI. This CDR3 comprises 15 residues. CDR3 amino acids: CASSFWAGQADTQYF. Here the CDR3 DNA reads TGTGCCAGCAGTTTTTGGGCGGGACAGGCAGATACGCAGTATTTT.

The rearrangement links TRBV20-1 to TRBJ2-2; D is possibly TRBD2 (6 bases). CDR1 and CDR2 from the germline V gene are DFQATT and SNEGSKA (reference sequence). Trimming removed 6 bases at V and 3 bases at J, with 17 bases between. This CDR3 spans 15 amino acids. Here the CDR3 reads CSASGSAGYTGELFF. CDR3 sequence (DNA): TGCAGTGCAAGTGGGTCGGCGGGATACACCGGGGAGCTGTTTTTT.

In this sample, this clonotype turned up a few times. The chain joins TRBV19 to TRBJ2-4; 8 bases align to TRBD1. Per germline, CDR1 LNHDA and CDR2 SQIVND (reference sequence). Germline trimming cut 2 bases from V and 6 bases from J; bases unmatched to any gene: 6. CDR3 size: 15 residues. The CDR3 is CASSISTGVLNIQYF. The CDR3, as DNA: TGTGCCAGTAGTATATCGACAGGGGTGTTAAACATTCAGTACTTC.

The gene calls are TRBV20-1 and TRBJ1-2; a weak D match, TRBD1 (5 bases). CDR1 and CDR2 (germline): DFQATT, SNEGSKA (reference sequence). Trimming stripped 5 bases from V and 2 bases from J, with 12 bases between. This CDR3 contains 13 residues. The CDR3 here is CSAAPGFNYGYTF. CDR3 nucleotides: TGCAGTGCTGCCCCAGGGTTCAACTATGGCTACACCTTC.

This clonotype was seen a few times. The chain is built from TRBV20-1 and TRBJ2-5; D is possibly TRBD2 (6 bases). The V gene lost 3 bases and the J gene lost 2 bases, with 19 bases spanning the gap. The CDR3 covers 16 residues. CDR1 is DFQATT and CDR2 is SNEGSKA in the germline V gene (reference sequence). CDR3 protein: CSARILGVAVQETQYF. DNA for the CDR3: TGCAGTGCTAGGATTCTCGGGGTAGCGGTTCAAGAGACCCAGTACTTC.

This clonotype has a handful of counts. CDR3 DNA: TGTGCCAGCAGCTTAGCGGGGACCATAGATACGCAGTATTTT. Translating it yields CASSLAGTIDTQYF. This chain joins TRBV7-2 and TRBJ2-3; D might be TRBD1 or TRBD2, each matching 5 bases. This CDR3 is 14 amino acids long. Germline CDR1 reads SGHTA; CDR2 reads FQGNSA. V was pared by 0 bases and J by 5 bases, with 9 bases between.

Ten or more counts support this clonotype. The V and J genes are TRBV10-3 and TRBJ1-1; TRBD1 aligns across 8 bases. From germline, CDR1 is ENHRY and CDR2 SYGVKD. CDR3 length: 14 residues. The J segment lost 0 bases and the V segment lost 6 bases, leaving 3 bases of the junction unmatched. In nucleotides, the CDR3 is TGTGCCATCAGAATGGACAGGGTGAACACTGAAGCTTTCTTT. This sequence encodes CAIRMDRVNTEAFF.

In its sample, this clonotype was seen many times. This sequence joins TRBV20-1 and TRBJ1-2; D is possibly TRBD1 (6 bases). Per the germline V gene, CDR1 is DFQATT and CDR2 is SNEGSKA (reference sequence). This CDR3 comprises 13 residues. Trimming cost V 3 bases and J 4 bases, with 12 bases left between them. CDR3 amino acids: CSASLTGAYGYTF. The DNA of the CDR3 is TGCAGTGCTAGTTTGACAGGTGCCTATGGCTACACCTTC.

This clonotype was seen repeatedly, ten times or more. J is TRBJ2-7 and V is TRBV28; D is ambiguous. Trimming removed 5 bases at V and 4 bases at J, with 6 bases between. The length of the CDR3 is 11 residues. Germline assignment: CDR1 MDHEN and CDR2 SYDVKM. CDR3 in DNA: TGTGCCAGCAGTCGAAATTACGAGCAGTACTTC. Translation: CASSRNYEQYF.